This is a list of T cell receptor beta chains from one sample in a study of shared clonotypes between healthy human individuals. TCRdb keeps only in-frame clones here, not all; method: immunoSEQ multiplex PCR. This table holds about 750,000 clones, around 92% found once. The sequencing sample was made of naive CD8+ T cells sorted from blood. The receptors derive from a man in his thirties or forties in good health. The CDR3 runs from the conserved cysteine through the conserved F or W. D genes are given only for firm matches. The size entry is marked missing in some rows and otherwise reads once, few, many or a size class.

d_gene	v_gene	j_gene	abundance	len	CDR3nt	CDR3aa
NA	TRBV7-9	TRBJ2-7	NA	14	TGTGCCAGCAGCTTTTCCGGGCCCATCGACGAGCAGTACTTC	CASSFSGPIDEQYF
NA	TRBV28	TRBJ1-2	NA	14	TGTGCCAGCAGTTTAACAGGAGGGACCTATGGCTACACCTTC	CASSLTGGTYGYTF
NA	TRBV19	TRBJ2-3	NA	14	TGTGCCAGTAGTAGTCGGGTGGGGATAGATACGCAGTATTTT	CASSSRVGIDTQYF
TRBD2	TRBV29-1	TRBJ2-2	NA	19	TGCAGCGTCCTGAACGAGTTCGGGACCGGGACTAGCGACACCGGGGAGCTGTTTTTT	CSVLNEFGTGTSDTGELFF
NA	TRBV6-5	TRBJ1-1	NA	15	TGTGCCAGCAGTTACTCGGCCCCAGGGTCAATTGAAGCTTTCTTT	CASSYSAPGSIEAFF
NA	TRBV6-6	TRBJ2-2	NA	16	TGTGCCAGCAGTTACTCAAACCACCCTTACACCGCGGAGCTGTTTTTT	CASSYSNHPYTAELFF
NA	TRBV9	TRBJ2-1	NA	13	TGTGCCAGCAGCCCCGCACTTAGTAGTGAGCAGTTCTTC	CASSPALSSEQFF
NA	TRBV28	TRBJ1-1	NA	16	TGTGCCAGCAGTTTATCGCCGGGTATTGGACACACTGAAGCTTTCTTT	CASSLSPGIGHTEAFF
TRBD2	TRBV5-6	TRBJ2-7	once	13	TGTGCCAGCAGCTTGGAGATAGCGGGAGCGCAGTACTTC	CASSLEIAGAQYF
NA	TRBV11-2	TRBJ2-2	NA	17	TGTGCCAGCAGCTACTTTCGGGACACCCCGAACACCGGGGAGCTGTTTTTT	CASSYFRDTPNTGELFF
NA	TRBV6-5	TRBJ2-3	NA	15	TGTGCCAGCAGGGCGAGGGAGTGGGGCACAGATACGCAGTATTTT	CASRAREWGTDTQYF
NA	TRBV28	TRBJ1-5	NA	16	TGTGCCAGCAGTTTTTATGGACGGCAGGGTGGGCAGCCCCAGCATTTT	CASSFYGRQGGQPQHF
TRBD1	TRBV6-1	TRBJ1-5	NA	15	TGTGCCAGCAGTGAAGGGGACAGGATTTATCAGCCCCAGCATTTT	CASSEGDRIYQPQHF
TRBD2	TRBV7-2	TRBJ2-5	NA	17	TGTGCCAGCAGCTCGGGACTAGCGGGATGGCGGCAAGAGACCCAGTACTTC	CASSSGLAGWRQETQYF
NA	TRBV4-2	TRBJ1-2	NA	13	TGTGCCAGCAGCCCTAGAGGAGTGCGGGGCTACACCTTC	CASSPRGVRGYTF